This T cell receptor beta chain was retrieved from a study of cytomegalovirus exposure and HLA in healthy donors. Overall study: HLA-typed donors were the source of roughly 80 million unique TCRs held in an early data release. Study outcomes and limitations: Later analysis demonstrated an association between a missense DCLRE1C variant and TCR beta V- and J-gene trimming. Within the data, a cluster of highly shared sequence variants was likely a sequencing artifact. Analyzed later, association rates of TCRs varied across HLA loci, with DRB1 most and HLA-C fewest.

Turning to this clone: Its antigen is not known.

This CDR3 is 14 amino acids long. Germline values: CDR1 MNHEY, CDR2 SMNVEV (reference sequence). Trimming pared 3 bases from V and 4 bases from J, leaving 12 bases between. Primers for the PCR totalled 60 Vbeta and 13 Jbeta. Some clones are missing from TCRdb's copy, which holds only in-frame ones; the method was immunoSEQ multiplex PCR. The table includes 100,000 to 120,000 clones, 75% to 85% detected once. The sequenced material came from PBMCs. This sequence was found in a man younger than 35 in good health and CMV-seronegative. V usage is TRBV27 and J usage is TRBJ1-2; TRBD1 is a possible D gene (6 bases). The CDR3 sequence: CASSFTRQAYGYTF. CDR3 in DNA: TGTGCCAGCAGTTTCACCCGACAGGCCTATGGCTACACCTTC.